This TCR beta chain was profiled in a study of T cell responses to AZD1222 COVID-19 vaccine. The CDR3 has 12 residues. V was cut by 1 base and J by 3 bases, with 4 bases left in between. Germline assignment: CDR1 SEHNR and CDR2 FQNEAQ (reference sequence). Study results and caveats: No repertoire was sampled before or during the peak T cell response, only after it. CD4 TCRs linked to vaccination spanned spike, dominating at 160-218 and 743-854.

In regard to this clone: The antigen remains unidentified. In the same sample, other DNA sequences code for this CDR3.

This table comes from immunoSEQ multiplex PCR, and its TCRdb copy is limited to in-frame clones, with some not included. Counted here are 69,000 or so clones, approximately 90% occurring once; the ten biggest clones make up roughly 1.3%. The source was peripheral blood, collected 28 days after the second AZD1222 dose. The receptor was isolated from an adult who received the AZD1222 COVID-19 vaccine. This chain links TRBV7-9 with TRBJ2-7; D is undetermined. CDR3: CASSLGSYEQYF. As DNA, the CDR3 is TGTGCCAGCAGCTTAGGCAGCTACGAGCAGTACTTC. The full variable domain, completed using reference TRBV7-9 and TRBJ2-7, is DTGVSQNPRHKITKRGQNVTFRCDPISEHNRLYWYRQTLGQGPEFLTYFQNEAQLEKSRLLSDRFSAERPKGSFSTLEIQRTEQGDSAMYLCASSLGSYEQYFGPGTRLTVT.